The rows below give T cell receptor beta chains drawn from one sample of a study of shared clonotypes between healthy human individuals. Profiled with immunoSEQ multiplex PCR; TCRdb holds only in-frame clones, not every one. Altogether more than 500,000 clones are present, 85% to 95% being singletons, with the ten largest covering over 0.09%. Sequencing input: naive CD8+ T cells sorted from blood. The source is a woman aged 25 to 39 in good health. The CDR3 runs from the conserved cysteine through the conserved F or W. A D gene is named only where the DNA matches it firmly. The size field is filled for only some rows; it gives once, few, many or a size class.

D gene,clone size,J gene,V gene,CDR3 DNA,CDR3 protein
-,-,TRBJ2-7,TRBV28,TGTGCCAGCAGTCCCCAGGGTTTGGGGAACGAGCAGTACTTC,CASSPQGLGNEQYF
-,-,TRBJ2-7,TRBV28,TGTGCCAGCAGTATACAGGGAGAGAATTACGAGCAGTACTTC,CASSIQGENYEQYF
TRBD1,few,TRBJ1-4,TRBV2,TGTGCCAGCAGTGAAATAGGCAGGGGGCATGAAAAACTGTTTTTT,CASSEIGRGHEKLFF
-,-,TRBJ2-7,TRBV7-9,TGTGCCAGCACTCTCGCAGGGGCGGGGGAGCAGTACTTC,CASTLAGAGEQYF
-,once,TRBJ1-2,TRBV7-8,TGTGCCAGCAGTTTGTGGACGACAGGAGCTAACTATGGCTACACCTTC,CASSLWTTGANYGYTF
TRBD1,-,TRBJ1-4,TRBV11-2,TGTGCCAGCAGCCTAACAGGGGACTTGAATGAAAAACTGTTTTTT,CASSLTGDLNEKLFF
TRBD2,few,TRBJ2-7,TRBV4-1,TGCGCCAGCAGCCAAGGACTAGCGCTGTACTACGAGCAGTACTTC,CASSQGLALYYEQYF
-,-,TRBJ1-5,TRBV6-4,TGTGCCAGCAGTGACTACGTTACCGTCGGTAATCAGCCCCAGCATTTT,CASSDYVTVGNQPQHF
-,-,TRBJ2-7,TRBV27,TGTGCCAGCAGTTTAAGTGGACTGAGCTCCTACGAGCAGTACTTC,CASSLSGLSSYEQYF
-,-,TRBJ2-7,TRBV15,TGTGCCACCAGCAGAGAGCTAGACTACTACGAGCAGTACTTC,CATSRELDYYEQYF
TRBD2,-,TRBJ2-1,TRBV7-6,TGTGCCAGCAGCTTAGGGATTACGAGCGGGAGTAACAATGAGCAGTTCTTC,CASSLGITSGSNNEQFF
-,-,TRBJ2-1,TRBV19,TGTGCCAGCTCTGGTGGCGGGTTAATTGAGCAGTTCTTC,CASSGGGLIEQFF
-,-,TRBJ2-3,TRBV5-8,TGTGCCAGCAGCTCAGGACCTCCAGGCGCAGATACGCAGTATTTT,CASSSGPPGADTQYF
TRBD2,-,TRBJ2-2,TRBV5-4,TGTGCCAGCAGCTTGGGGGTGACTAGCGGGACGAACACCGGGGAGCTGTTTTTT,CASSLGVTSGTNTGELFF
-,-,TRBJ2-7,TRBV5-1,TGCGCCAGCAGCCTGGGGACCTACGAGCAGTACTTC,CASSLGTYEQYF
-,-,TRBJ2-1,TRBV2,TGTGCCAGCAGTGAAGAAGGTGGGGTCGTTTCGAATGAGCAGTTCTTC,CASSEEGGVVSNEQFF
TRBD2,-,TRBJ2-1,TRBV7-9,TGTGCCAGCAGTCGCCGACTAGCGGGCGACAATGAGCAGTTCTTC,CASSRRLAGDNEQFF
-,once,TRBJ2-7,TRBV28,TGTGCCAGCAGTTTGGGATACGGTTGGGGCTACGAGCAGTACTTC,CASSLGYGWGYEQYF
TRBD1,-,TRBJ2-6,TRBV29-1,TGCAGCGTGGCTCGGGGACAGGGGGCCGGGAGTGGGGCCAACGTCCTGACTTTC,CSVARGQGAGSGANVLTF
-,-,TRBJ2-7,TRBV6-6,TGTGCCAGCAGTTACTCAGCCAGGCAGGATGCCTACGAGCAGTACTTC,CASSYSARQDAYEQYF
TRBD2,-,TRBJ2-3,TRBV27,TGTGCCAGCAGTTTCCAAAAGGGAGAATCTAGCGGTTCTAGCACAGATACGCAGTATTTT,CASSFQKGESSGSSTDTQYF
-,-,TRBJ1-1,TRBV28,TGTGCCAGCAGTTTTTGGAGGGGGACTGAAGCTTTCTTT,CASSFWRGTEAFF
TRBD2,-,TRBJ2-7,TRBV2,TGTGCCAGCATGGGACTAGCGGGAGCCCACGAGCAGTACTTC,CASMGLAGAHEQYF
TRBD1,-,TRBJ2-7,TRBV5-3,TGTGCCAGGGGGACAGCGGTCTCCTACGAGCAGTACTTC,CARGTAVSYEQYF
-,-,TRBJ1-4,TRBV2,TGTGCCGCCCCCCGTACAACTAATGAAAAACTGTTTTTT,CAAPRTTNEKLFF
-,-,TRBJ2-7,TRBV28,TGTGCCAGCAGTTTGGGGCAGGGCTACGAGCAGTACTTC,CASSLGQGYEQYF
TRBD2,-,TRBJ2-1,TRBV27,TGTGCCAGCAGTTTTTACGCTAGCGGGAACAATGAGCAGTTCTTC,CASSFYASGNNEQFF
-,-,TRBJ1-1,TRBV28,TGTGCCAGCAGTGGGACAACGAAGACTGAAGCTTTCTTT,CASSGTTKTEAFF
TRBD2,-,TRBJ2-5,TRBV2,TGTGCCAGCAGTGAAGGCCTAGCGGGAGGGCCTCAAGAGACCCAGTACTTC,CASSEGLAGGPQETQYF
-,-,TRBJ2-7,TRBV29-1,TGCAGCGTTGAAGGAGGGGGAGGCTACGAGCAGTACTTC,CSVEGGGGYEQYF
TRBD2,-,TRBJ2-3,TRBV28,TGTGCCAGCAGCCTACTAGCGGGAGGGATGGAAGATACGCAGTATTTT,CASSLLAGGMEDTQYF
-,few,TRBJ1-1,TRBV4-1,TGCGCCAGCAGCCAAGTCGCCGGGGCGGAAGCTTTCTTT,CASSQVAGAEAFF
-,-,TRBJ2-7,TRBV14,TGTGCCAGCAGCCAAGTCTTTTACGAGCAGTACTTC,CASSQVFYEQYF
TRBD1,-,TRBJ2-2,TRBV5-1,TGCGCCAGCAGCTCCACAGGGGGTGACGGGGAGCTGTTTTTT,CASSSTGGDGELFF
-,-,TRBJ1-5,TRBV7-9,TGTGCCAGCAGCTTACAGGGGCGACCCGATCAGCCCCAGCATTTT,CASSLQGRPDQPQHF